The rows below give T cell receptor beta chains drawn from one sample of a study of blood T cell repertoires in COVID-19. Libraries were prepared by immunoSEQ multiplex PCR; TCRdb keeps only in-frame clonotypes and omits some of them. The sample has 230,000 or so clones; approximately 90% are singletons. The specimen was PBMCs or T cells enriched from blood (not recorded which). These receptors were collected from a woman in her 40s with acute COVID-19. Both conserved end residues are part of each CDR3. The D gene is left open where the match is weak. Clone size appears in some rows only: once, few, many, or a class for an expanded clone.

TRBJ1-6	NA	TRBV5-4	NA	TGTGCCAGCAGCCGGGGGATCTCCTATAATTCACCCCTCCACTTT	CASSRGISYNSPLHF
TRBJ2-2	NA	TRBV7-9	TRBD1	TGTGCCAGCAGCGATGCAGGGGGCCGGCTGACCGGGGAGCTGTTTTTT	CASSDAGGRLTGELFF
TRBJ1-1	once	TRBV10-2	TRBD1	TGCGCCAGCAGTGAGTACAGGGGGAACACTGAAGCTTTCTTT	CASSEYRGNTEAFF
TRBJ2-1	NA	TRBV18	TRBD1	TGTGCCAGCTCACGAGACAGGGATGAGCAGTTCTTC	CASSRDRDEQFF
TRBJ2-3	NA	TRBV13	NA	TGTGCCAGCAGTTCTAGGGAGAGCACAGATACGCAGTATTTT	CASSSRESTDTQYF
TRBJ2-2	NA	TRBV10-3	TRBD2	TGTGCCATCAGGGGACTAGCGGACACCGGGGAGCTGTTTTTT	CAIRGLADTGELFF
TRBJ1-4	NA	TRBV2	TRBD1	TGTGCCAGCAGTCCCGGGACAGCCTTTAATGAAAAACTGTTTTTT	CASSPGTAFNEKLFF
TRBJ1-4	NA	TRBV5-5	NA	TGTGCCAGCAGCCACCCCCCCGGGTGGGGGGGCGATGAAAAACTGTTTTTT	CASSHPPGWGGDEKLFF
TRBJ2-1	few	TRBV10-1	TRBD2	TGCGCCAGCAGTGGGGGACTAGTATCCAGTGAGCAGTTCTTC	CASSGGLVSSEQFF
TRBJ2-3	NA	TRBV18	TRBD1	TGTGCCAGCTCACCATTTCAGGGGGCGGATACGCAGTATTTT	CASSPFQGADTQYF
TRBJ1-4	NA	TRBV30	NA	TGTGCCTGGAGTTTCTCACCGGGTGAAAAACTGTTTTTT	CAWSFSPGEKLFF
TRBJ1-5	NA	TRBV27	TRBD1	TGTGCCAGCGCCACTAGGACAGGCTACAATCAGCCCCAGCATTTT	CASATRTGYNQPQHF
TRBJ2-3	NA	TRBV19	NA	TGTGCCAGTAGTCTCCTGGGGGGTAGCACAGATACGCAGTATTTT	CASSLLGGSTDTQYF
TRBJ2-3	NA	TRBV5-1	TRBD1	TGCGCCAGCAGCCAGAAACAGGGGTTAACAGATACGCAGTATTTT	CASSQKQGLTDTQYF
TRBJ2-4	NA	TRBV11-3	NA	TGTGCCAGCAGTTTTATCCTACAGACCAGGGCCAAAAACATTCAGTACTTC	CASSFILQTRAKNIQYF
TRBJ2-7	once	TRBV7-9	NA	TGTGCCAGCAGCTTAACGGGGGCCTACGAGCAGTACTTC	CASSLTGAYEQYF
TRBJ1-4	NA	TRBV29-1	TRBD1	TGCAGCGTATCGGGACAGAGTAATGAAAAACTGTTTTTT	CSVSGQSNEKLFF
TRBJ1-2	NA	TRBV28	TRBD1	TGTGCCAGCAGATCCGACGGGACAGGGTCCTATGGCTACACCTTC	CASRSDGTGSYGYTF
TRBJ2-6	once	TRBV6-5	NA	TGTGCCAGCAGAGACCAGGGAGCGGGCGGCGTCCTGACTTTC	CASRDQGAGGVLTF
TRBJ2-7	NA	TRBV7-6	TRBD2	TGTGCCAGCAGCTTACCCGCGGCGGGGAGGGTGGTCTACGAGCAGTACTTC	CASSLPAAGRVVYEQYF
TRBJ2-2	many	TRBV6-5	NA	TGTGCCGGAGAGACCGCCGGGGAGCTGTTTTTT	CAGETAGELFF
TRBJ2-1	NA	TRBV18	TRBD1	TGTGCCAGCTCTCCCACAGGGGGCCGAAACAATGAGCAGTTCTTC	CASSPTGGRNNEQFF
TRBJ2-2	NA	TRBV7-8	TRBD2	TGTGCCAGCAGTCCCCGCCCCCTAGCGGGAGTTTGGGCCGGGGAGCTGTTTTTT	CASSPRPLAGVWAGELFF
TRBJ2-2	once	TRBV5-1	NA	TGCGCCAGCAGCTTTTCAGGGAACACCGGGGAGCTGTTTTTT	CASSFSGNTGELFF
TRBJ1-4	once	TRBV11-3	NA	TGTGCCAGCAAAAAGGGGGACGCAACTAATGAAAAACTGTTTTTT	CASKKGDATNEKLFF
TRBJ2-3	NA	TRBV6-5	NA	TGTGCCAGCAGCCCATCCAGGAACGCGCAGTATTTT	CASSPSRNAQYF
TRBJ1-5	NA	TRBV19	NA	TGTGCCAGTAGTATAGCGTTCGGGTTAATGAATCAGCCCCAGCATTTT	CASSIAFGLMNQPQHF
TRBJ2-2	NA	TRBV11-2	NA	TGTGCCAGCAGCTTAGATGGTGCTACGGGGGAGCTGTTTTTT	CASSLDGATGELFF
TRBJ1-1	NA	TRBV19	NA	TGTGCCAGTAGTGTCCACCTACAGGGTAGCACTGAAGCTTTCTTT	CASSVHLQGSTEAFF
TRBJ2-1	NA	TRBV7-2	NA	TGTGCCAGCAGGGGAGGGGGCAATGAGCAGTTCTTC	CASRGGGNEQFF
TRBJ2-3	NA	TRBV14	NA	TGTGCCAGCAGCCAAGGACTACAATGGGTTACGCAGTATTTT	CASSQGLQWVTQYF
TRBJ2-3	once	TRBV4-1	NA	TGCGCCAGCAGCCAAAGAGGCGGGGATTACGCAGATACGCAGTATTTT	CASSQRGGDYADTQYF
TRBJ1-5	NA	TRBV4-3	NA	TGCGCCAGCAGCCAAGACTACCCCCTCGGGCAGCCCCAGCATTTT	CASSQDYPLGQPQHF
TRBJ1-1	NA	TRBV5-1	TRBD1	TGCGCCAGCATCGAGACAGGGACCATGAACACTGAAGCTTTCTTT	CASIETGTMNTEAFF
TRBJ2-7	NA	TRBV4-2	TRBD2	TGTGCCAGCAGCCGAGGACTAGCGGCCTACGAGCAGTACTTC	CASSRGLAAYEQYF
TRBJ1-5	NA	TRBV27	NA	TGTGCCAGCAGTCCTCGTCCAGCGGGGGGTAATAGCAATCAGCCCCAGCATTTT	CASSPRPAGGNSNQPQHF
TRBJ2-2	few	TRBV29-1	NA	TGCAGCGTTGGCGGACACTCGAACACCGGGGAGCTGTTTTTT	CSVGGHSNTGELFF
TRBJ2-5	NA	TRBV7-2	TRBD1	TGTGCCAGCAGCTCCCCAGGGGGTTGGGAGACCCAGTACTTC	CASSSPGGWETQYF
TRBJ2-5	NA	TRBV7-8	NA	TGTGCCAGCAGCTTAGGGACAGCTCAAGAGACCCAGTACTTC	CASSLGTAQETQYF
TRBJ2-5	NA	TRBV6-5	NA	TGTGCCAGCAGTGACTCAGGGGCCATAGGGACCCAGTACTTC	CASSDSGAIGTQYF